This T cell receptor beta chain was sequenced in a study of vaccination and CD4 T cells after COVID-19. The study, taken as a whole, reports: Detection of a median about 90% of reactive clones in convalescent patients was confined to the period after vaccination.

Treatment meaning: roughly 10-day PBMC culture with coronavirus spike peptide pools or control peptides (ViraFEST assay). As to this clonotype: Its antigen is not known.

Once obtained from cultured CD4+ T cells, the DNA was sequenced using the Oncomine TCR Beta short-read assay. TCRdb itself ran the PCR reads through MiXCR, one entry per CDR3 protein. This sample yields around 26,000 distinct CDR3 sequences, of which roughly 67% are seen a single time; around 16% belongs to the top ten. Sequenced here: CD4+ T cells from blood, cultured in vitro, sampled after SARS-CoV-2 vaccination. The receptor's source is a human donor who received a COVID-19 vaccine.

CDR3 bases: TGTGCCAGCACTCCGAGGCAGCGAGGACCTGGAAACACCATATATTTT. Amino acid sequence: CASTPRQRGPGNTIYF. This sequence joins TRBV6-1 and TRBJ1-3; no clear D gene. CDR1 is MNHNS and CDR2 is SASEGT in the germline V gene. The CDR3 totals 16 residues. The ends were cut back, 7 bases at V and 2 bases at J, with 18 bases in the middle.